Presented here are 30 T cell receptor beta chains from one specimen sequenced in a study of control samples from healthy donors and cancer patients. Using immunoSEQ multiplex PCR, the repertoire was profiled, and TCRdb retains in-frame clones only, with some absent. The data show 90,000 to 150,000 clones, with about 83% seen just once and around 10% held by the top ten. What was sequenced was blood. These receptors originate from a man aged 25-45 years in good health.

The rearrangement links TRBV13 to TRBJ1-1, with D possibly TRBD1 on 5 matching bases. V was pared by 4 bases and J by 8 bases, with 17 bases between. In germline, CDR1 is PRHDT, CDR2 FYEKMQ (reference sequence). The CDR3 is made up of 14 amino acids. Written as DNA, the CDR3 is TGTGCCAGCAGCTCCCGGGACTTTTCCGGAGAAGCTTTCTTT. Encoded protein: CASSSRDFSGEAFF.

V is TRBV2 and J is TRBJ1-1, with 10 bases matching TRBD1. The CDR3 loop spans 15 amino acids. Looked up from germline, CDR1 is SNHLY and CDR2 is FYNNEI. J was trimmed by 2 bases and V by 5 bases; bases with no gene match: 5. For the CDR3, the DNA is TGTGCCAGCAGTCCCGGACAGGGGGTTAACACTGAAGCTTTCTTT. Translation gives CASSPGQGVNTEAFF.

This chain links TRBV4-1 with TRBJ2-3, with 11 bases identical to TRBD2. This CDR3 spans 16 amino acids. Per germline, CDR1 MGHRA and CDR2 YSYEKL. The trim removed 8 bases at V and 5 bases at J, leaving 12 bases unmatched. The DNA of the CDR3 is TGCGCCAGCCTCCCCCTTAGCGGGGGGGCAATAGATACGCAGTATTTT. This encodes CASLPLSGGAIDTQYF.

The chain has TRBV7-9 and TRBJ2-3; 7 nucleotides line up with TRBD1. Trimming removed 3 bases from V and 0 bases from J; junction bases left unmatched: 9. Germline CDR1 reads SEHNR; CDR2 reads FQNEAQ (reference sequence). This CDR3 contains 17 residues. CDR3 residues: CASSFIMRTGSTDTQYF. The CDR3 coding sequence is TGTGCCAGCAGCTTTATTATGAGGACAGGAAGCACAGATACGCAGTATTTT.

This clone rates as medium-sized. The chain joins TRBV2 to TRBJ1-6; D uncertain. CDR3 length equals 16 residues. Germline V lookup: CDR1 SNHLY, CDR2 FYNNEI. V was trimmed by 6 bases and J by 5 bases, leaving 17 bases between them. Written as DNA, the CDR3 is TGTGCCAGCAGCAACCTCGGGCCAGACAATAATTCACCCCTCCACTTT. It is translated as CASSNLGPDNNSPLHF.

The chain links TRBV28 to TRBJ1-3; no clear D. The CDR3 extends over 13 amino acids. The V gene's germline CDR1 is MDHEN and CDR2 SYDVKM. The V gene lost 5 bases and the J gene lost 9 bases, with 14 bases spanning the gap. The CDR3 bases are TGTGCCAGCAGTCCCGGTTCGGAAAGCACCATATATTTT. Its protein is CASSPGSESTIYF.

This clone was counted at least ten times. The CDR3 sequence is CASSVGGGGNTIYF. CDR3 DNA sequence: TGTGCCAGCAGTGTAGGGGGTGGAGGAAACACCATATATTTT. The chain combines TRBV2 with TRBJ1-3; D possibly corresponds to TRBD1 (6 bases). CDR3 length: 14 amino acids. V shed 4 bases and J shed 4 bases, with 11 bases lying between them. Germline values: CDR1 SNHLY, CDR2 FYNNEI.

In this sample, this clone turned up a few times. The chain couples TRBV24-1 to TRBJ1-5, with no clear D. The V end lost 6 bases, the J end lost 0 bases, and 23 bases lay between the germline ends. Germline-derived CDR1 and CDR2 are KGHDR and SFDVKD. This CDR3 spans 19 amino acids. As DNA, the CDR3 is TGTGCCACCAGTCCTGGGTCTCTCTCCGGCCATTATAGCAATCAGCCCCAGCATTTT. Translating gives CATSPGSLSGHYSNQPQHF.

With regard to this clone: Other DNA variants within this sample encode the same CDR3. The CDR3 DNA reads TGTGCCAGCAGTTTACAGGAGGACACTGAAGCTTTCTTT. Translating gives CASSLQEDTEAFF. This sequence joins TRBV7-3 and TRBJ1-1; D may be TRBD1 (5 bases). This CDR3 region has 13 residues. V lost 6 bases and J 3 bases, leaving 11 bases between the germline ends. Per germline, CDR1 SGHTA and CDR2 FQGTGA.

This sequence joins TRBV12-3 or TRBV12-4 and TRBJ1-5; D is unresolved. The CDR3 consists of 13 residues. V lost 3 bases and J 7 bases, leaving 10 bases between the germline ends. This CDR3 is CASSLVEGQPQHF. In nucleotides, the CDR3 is TGTGCCAGCAGTTTGGTGGAAGGACAGCCCCAGCATTTT.

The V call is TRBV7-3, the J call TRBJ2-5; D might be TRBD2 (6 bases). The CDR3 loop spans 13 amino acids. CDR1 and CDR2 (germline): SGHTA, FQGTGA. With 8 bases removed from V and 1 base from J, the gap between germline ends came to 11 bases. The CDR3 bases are TGTGCCAGCGGCGGGGCAGGCCAAGAGACCCAGTACTTC. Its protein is CASGGAGQETQYF.

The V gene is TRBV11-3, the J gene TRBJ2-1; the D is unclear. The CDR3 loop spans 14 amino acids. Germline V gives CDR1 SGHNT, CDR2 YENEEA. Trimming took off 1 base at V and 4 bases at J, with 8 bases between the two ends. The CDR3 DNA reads TGTGCCAGCAGCTTAGTGGGCACTTACAATGAGCAGTTCTTC. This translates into CASSLVGTYNEQFF.

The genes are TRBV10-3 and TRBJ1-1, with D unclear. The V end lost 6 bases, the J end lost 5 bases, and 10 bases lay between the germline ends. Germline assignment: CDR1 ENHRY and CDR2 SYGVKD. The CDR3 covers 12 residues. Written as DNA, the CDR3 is TGTGCCATCAGGGGATTTATGACTGAAGCTTTCTTT. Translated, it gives CAIRGFMTEAFF.

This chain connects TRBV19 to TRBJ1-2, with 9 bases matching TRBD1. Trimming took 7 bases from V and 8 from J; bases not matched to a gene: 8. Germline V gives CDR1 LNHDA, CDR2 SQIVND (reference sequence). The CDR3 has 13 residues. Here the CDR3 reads CASNLQGAIGYTF. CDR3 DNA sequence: TGTGCCAGTAACCTACAGGGGGCGATCGGCTACACCTTC.

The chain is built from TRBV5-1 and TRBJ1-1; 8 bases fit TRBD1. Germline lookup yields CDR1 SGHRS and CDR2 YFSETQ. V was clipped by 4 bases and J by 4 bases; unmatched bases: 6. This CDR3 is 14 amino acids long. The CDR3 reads CASSHRGGGTEAFF. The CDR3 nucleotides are TGCGCCAGCAGCCACAGGGGGGGTGGCACTGAAGCTTTCTTT.

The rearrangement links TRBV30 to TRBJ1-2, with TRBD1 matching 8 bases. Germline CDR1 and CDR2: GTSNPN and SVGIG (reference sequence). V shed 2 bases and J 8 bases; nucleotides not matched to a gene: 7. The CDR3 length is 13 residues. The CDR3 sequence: CAWSMQGARGYTF. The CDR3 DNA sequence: TGTGCCTGGAGTATGCAGGGGGCGAGAGGCTACACCTTC. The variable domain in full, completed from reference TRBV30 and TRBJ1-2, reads SQTIHQWPATLVQPVGSPLSLECTVEGTSNPNLYWYRQAAGRGLQLLFYSVGIGQISSEVPQNLSASRPQDRQFILSSKKLLLSDSGFYLCAWSMQGARGYTFGSGTRLTVV.

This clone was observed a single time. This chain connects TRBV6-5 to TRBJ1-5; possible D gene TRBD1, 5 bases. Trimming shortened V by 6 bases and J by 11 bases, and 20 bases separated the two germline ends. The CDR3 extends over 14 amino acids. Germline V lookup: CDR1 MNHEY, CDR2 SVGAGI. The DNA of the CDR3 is TGTGCCAGCAGCCAGGCGGGGGGGTTAGGGTCCCAGCATTTT. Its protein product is CASSQAGGLGSQHF.

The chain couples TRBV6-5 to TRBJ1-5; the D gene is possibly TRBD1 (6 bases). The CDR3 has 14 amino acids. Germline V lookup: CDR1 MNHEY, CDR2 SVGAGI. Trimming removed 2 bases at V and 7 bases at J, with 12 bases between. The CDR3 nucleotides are TGTGCCAGCAGTTACGGGGGGGCCGGGCAGCCCCAGCATTTT. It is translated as CASSYGGAGQPQHF.

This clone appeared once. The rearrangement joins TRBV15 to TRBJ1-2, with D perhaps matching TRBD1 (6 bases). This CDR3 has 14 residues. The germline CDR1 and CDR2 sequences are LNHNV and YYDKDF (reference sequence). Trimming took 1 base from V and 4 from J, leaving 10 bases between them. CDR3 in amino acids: CATSRGGQLYGYTF. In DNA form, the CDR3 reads TGTGCCACCAGCAGAGGTGGACAGCTCTATGGCTACACCTTC.

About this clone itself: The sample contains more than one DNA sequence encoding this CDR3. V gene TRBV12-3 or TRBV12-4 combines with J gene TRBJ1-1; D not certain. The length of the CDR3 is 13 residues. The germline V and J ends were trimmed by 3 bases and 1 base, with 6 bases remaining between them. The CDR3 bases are TGTGCCAGCAGTTTGGAGAGGAACACTGAAGCTTTCTTT. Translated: CASSLERNTEAFF.

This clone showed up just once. This chain's CDR3 is CASSFHSDPSTGELFF. The CDR3 nucleotides read TGTGCCAGCAGCTTCCACAGCGATCCTTCCACCGGGGAGCTGTTTTTT. The V gene is TRBV7-3, the J gene TRBJ2-2; D not certain. CDR1 is SGHTA and CDR2 is FQGTGA in the germline V gene. The CDR3 loop spans 16 amino acids. V was cut by 3 bases and J by 4 bases, with 15 bases left in between.

The CDR3 DNA reads TGTGCCAGCTCACCACCGACAGGGACCGACACTGAAGCTTTCTTT. It codes for CASSPPTGTDTEAFF. This chain uses TRBV18 with TRBJ1-1; 7 nucleotides line up with TRBD1. CDR3 length equals 15 residues. Looked up from germline, CDR1 is KGHSH and CDR2 is LQKENI. The trim removed 0 bases at V and 3 bases at J, leaving 4 bases unmatched.

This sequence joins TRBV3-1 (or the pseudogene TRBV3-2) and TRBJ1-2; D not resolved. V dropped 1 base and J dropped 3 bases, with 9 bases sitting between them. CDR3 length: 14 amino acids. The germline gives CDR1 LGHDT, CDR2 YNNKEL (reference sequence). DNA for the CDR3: TGTGCCAGCAGCCAAGGGTCGGTTTACTATGGCTACACCTTC. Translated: CASSQGSVYYGYTF.

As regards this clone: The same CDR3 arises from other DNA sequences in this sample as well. CDR3 bases: TGCGCCAGCAGCCAAGTAGGAGAAGAGACCCAGTACTTC. This sequence encodes CASSQVGEETQYF. This sequence joins TRBV4-1 and TRBJ2-5; D not certain. The CDR3 totals 13 residues. Deletions cut 1 base from V and 3 bases from J, with 6 bases between. The V gene's germline CDR1 is MGHRA and CDR2 YSYEKL.

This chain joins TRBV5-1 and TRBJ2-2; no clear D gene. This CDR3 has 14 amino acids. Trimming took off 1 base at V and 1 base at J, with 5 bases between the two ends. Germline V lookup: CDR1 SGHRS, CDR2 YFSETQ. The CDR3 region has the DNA TGCGCCAGCAGCTTGTTGGAGAACACCGGGGAGCTGTTTTTT. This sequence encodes CASSLLENTGELFF.

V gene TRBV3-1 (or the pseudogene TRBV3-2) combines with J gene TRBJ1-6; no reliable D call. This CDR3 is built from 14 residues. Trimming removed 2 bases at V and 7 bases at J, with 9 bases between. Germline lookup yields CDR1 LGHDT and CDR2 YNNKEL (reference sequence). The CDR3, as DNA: TGTGCCAGCAGCCAAAATGGAGCCAATTCACCCCTCCACTTT. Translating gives CASSQNGANSPLHF.

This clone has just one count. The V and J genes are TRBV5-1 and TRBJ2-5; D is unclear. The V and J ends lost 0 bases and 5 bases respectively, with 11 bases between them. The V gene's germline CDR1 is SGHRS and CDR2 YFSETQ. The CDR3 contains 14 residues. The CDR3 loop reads CASSLAGSGETQYF. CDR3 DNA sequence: TGCGCCAGCAGCTTGGCCGGGTCTGGGGAGACCCAGTACTTC.

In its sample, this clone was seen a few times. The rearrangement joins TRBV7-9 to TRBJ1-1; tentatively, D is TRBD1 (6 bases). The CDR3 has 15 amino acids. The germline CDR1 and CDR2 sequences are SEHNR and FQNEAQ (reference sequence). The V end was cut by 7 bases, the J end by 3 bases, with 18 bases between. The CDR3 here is CASTSYMGAYTEAFF. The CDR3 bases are TGTGCCAGCACCTCTTATATGGGGGCTTACACTGAAGCTTTCTTT. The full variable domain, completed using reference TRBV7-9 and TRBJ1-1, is DTGVSQNPRHKITKRGQNVTFRCDPISEHNRLYWYRQTLGQGPEFLTYFQNEAQLEKSRLLSDRFSAERPKGSFSTLEIQRTEQGDSAMYLCASTSYMGAYTEAFFGQGTRLTVV.

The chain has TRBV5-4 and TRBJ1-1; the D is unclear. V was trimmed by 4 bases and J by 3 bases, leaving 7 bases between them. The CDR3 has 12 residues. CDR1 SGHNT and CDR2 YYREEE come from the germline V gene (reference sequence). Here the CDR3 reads CASSQEYTEAFF. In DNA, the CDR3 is TGTGCCAGCAGCCAAGAGTACACTGAAGCTTTCTTT.

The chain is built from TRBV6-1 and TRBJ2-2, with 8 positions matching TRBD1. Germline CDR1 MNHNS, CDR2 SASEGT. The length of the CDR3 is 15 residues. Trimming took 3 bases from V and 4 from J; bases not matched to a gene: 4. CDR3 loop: CASSEWDRTTGELFF. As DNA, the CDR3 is TGTGCCAGCAGTGAGTGGGACAGGACCACCGGGGAGCTGTTTTTT.